Below are 10 T cell receptor beta chains sequenced from a single sample in a study of T cell responses to AZD1222 COVID-19 vaccine. The data were produced by immunoSEQ multiplex PCR, yet TCRdb's version contains in-frame clones alone and is incomplete. This table has about 120,000 clones, about nine tenths appearing once. The sample consisted of peripheral blood, taken on day 0 of AZD1222 vaccination. These receptors all come from an adult in good health.

The chain employs TRBV7-2 and TRBJ2-7; 8 positions match TRBD2. Germline V gene lookup returns CDR1 SGHTA and CDR2 FQGNSA. Trimming at V came to 5 bases and at J to 2 bases, leaving 5 bases not matched to a gene. This CDR3 spans 14 amino acids. DNA for the CDR3: TGTGCCAGCAGCGCGGGGGGCCGAACCTACGAGCAGTACTTC. It translates to CASSAGGRTYEQYF.

The rearrangement links TRBV15 to TRBJ1-6, with D unresolved. Per germline, CDR1 LNHNV and CDR2 YYDKDF (reference sequence). CDR3 length: 14 amino acids. Trimming removed 4 bases from V and 7 bases from J, with 11 bases in between. Here the CDR3 reads CATSIKVENSPLHF. CDR3 coding DNA: TGTGCCACCAGCATCAAGGTAGAGAATTCACCCCTCCACTTT.

The genes are TRBV7-2 and TRBJ2-7, with TRBD2 matching over 12 bases. The CDR3 has 15 residues. The junction had 5 bases not matched to a gene; V was cut back by 4 bases and J by 4 bases. Looked up from germline, CDR1 is SGHTA and CDR2 is FQGNSA. The CDR3 sequence: CASSSQTSGGYEQYF. The CDR3 DNA sequence: TGTGCCAGCAGCTCGCAGACTAGCGGGGGATACGAGCAGTACTTC.

This clone was seen a handful of times. The chain joins TRBV2 to TRBJ1-3; no reliable D call. With 7 bases removed from V and 0 bases from J, the gap between germline ends came to 10 bases. The germline gives CDR1 SNHLY, CDR2 FYNNEI. The CDR3 is made up of 14 amino acids. The CDR3 is CASMSWSSGNTIYF. The CDR3 DNA sequence: TGTGCCAGCATGAGTTGGAGCTCTGGAAACACCATATATTTT.

The chain uses TRBV7-9 and TRBJ2-7; a weak D match, TRBD1 (6 bases). This CDR3 contains 19 residues. Germline CDR1 SEHNR, CDR2 FQNEAQ (reference sequence). V was trimmed by 3 bases and J by 3 bases, leaving 27 bases between them. In DNA, the CDR3 is TGTGCCAGCAGCTTCCCCTCGACAGGAGCCCCACGGTCCGTCTACGAGCAGTACTTC. It yields the protein CASSFPSTGAPRSVYEQYF.

The chain has TRBV18 and TRBJ1-2, with D unclear. The CDR3 has 13 residues. Looked up from germline, CDR1 is KGHSH and CDR2 is LQKENI. The V and J ends lost 6 bases and 8 bases respectively, with 16 bases between them. The CDR3 DNA reads TGTGCCAGCTCTGAAAGGGTTACAGAGGGCTACACCTTC. Translation: CASSERVTEGYTF.

This clone was observed a single time. The chain employs TRBV7-6 and TRBJ2-1; D tentatively reads TRBD1 or TRBD2 (6 bases each). The germline gives CDR1 SGHVS, CDR2 FNYEAQ. This CDR3 is 15 amino acids long. The V end was cut by 3 bases, the J end by 7 bases, with 16 bases between. The CDR3, as DNA: TGTGCCAGCAGCTTCATCCGGGGGCGAGGGAATGAGCAGTTCTTC. It is translated as CASSFIRGRGNEQFF.

The table lists this clone with a count of one. The chain couples TRBV19 to TRBJ1-2, with D unresolved. Trimming removed 4 bases at V and 3 bases at J, with 18 bases between. The CDR3 is 16 amino acids. The germline gives CDR1 LNHDA, CDR2 SQIVND (reference sequence). The CDR3 DNA reads as TGTGCCAGTAGTAAAGGGCCCGATGGCATTTACTATGGCTACACCTTC. Encoded protein: CASSKGPDGIYYGYTF.

The CDR3 DNA sequence: TGTGCCTGGAATGAAGAAGGGGTGAAAATAAACACTGAAGCTTTCTTT. Residues: CAWNEEGVKINTEAFF. The rearrangement uses TRBV30 and TRBJ1-1, with a tentative D call TRBD1 (5 bases). V shed 4 bases and J shed 2 bases, with 20 bases lying between them. Germline CDR1 is GTSNPN and CDR2 is SVGIG (reference sequence). This CDR3 is 16 amino acids long.

This clone was seen once. The chain combines TRBV5-1 with TRBJ1-2; the D is unclear. Germline assignment: CDR1 SGHRS and CDR2 YFSETQ. Trimming took off 1 base at V and 2 bases at J, with 6 bases between the two ends. This CDR3 has 13 amino acids. Here the CDR3 DNA reads TGCGCCAGCAGCTTGACTGTGAACTATGGCTACACCTTC. Amino acids: CASSLTVNYGYTF.